Here is one T cell receptor beta chain with its context. Its target is unknown. These data come from a study of blood T cells in healthy people across ages. Every donor gave 8.5 to 10 milliliters of peripheral blood. The V and J ends lost 11 bases and 4 bases, in that order; junction bases with no gene match: 5. Germline CDR1 is MNHEY and CDR2 is SMNVEV (reference sequence). The CDR3 spans 12 residues. Primed by a sample-barcoded 5' primer and a J-beta primer mix, a second PCR proceeded for roughly 7 to 12 cycles. TCRdb reprocessed the 5' RACE reads via MiXCR and lists one record per CDR3 protein. Counted here are approximately 850,000 distinct CDR3 sequences, under 55% occurring once; the ten biggest clones make up approximately 20%. General study findings and limits: The recorded TCR beta diversity per million T cells decreased in a roughly linear manner with age. Naive T cell percentage and TCR beta diversity correlated strongly. Diversity estimated from one million T cells was considered an underestimate.

V gene TRBV27 combines with J gene TRBJ1-2; 9 bases are a match to TRBD1. The TCR originated in a man between 60 and 70 years old in good health. The sequencing input was blood. As DNA, the CDR3 is TGTGCCGGCCGGACAGGGGCCTATGGCTACACCTTC. Its translation is CAGRTGAYGYTF.